Sequencing of this T cell receptor beta chain was carried out in a study of shared clonotypes between healthy human individuals. Broader study findings: Shared clonotypes: roughly 4.7% naive CD4, about 4% naive CD8, around 2.2% memory CD4, about 0.4% memory CD8. Generally, estimated richness proved larger in naive subsets than it did in memory subsets.

Germline V gene sequence: CDR1 LNHDA, CDR2 SQIVND (reference sequence). CDR3 length: 14 residues. V was pared by 7 bases and J by 6 bases, with 9 bases of the junction left unmatched. To note about this clone: Its matching antigen is unknown.

Sequencing was at deep level. Each PCR replicate from the sorted subsets contained about 200 ng DNA, which is 25,000 to 30,000 T cell genomes. Produced via immunoSEQ multiplex PCR; TCRdb's table is partial and in-frame only. The data contain about 2.3 million clones, 85% to 95% of them singletons. Sequencing was done on a sample of naive CD4+ T cells from PBMCs. Stated subset: CD45RA+ positively selected. The chain combines TRBV19 with TRBJ1-1; 9 bases are shared with TRBD1. The receptor was isolated from a man between 18 and 35 years old in good health. Some clones in this sample may be carry-over from other donors' samples. The CDR3 reads CASMGGQGFSEAFF. The CDR3 coding sequence is TGTGCCAGTATGGGGGGACAGGGTTTTTCTGAAGCTTTCTTT.